The clone carrying this T cell receptor beta chain was observed once. Its specificity is unknown. This entry comes from a study of T cell responses to AZD1222 COVID-19 vaccine. The CDR3 extends over 15 amino acids. The germline gives CDR1 LNHDA, CDR2 SQIVND (reference sequence). Trimming removed 3 bases from V and 3 bases from J, with 11 bases in between. Points from the study as a whole: Among AZD1222 vaccinees, only five or six were seropositive at baseline. Clonal diversity was possibly underestimated, and the donors were mostly white British, with more females.

Measured with immunoSEQ multiplex PCR; TCRdb has only the in-frame clones, and not every one. Altogether under 80,000 clones are present, 60% to 85% being singletons, with the ten largest covering around 25%. The chain recombines TRBV19 with TRBJ2-2, with D perhaps given as TRBD1 or TRBD2 (5 bases each). This receptor was taken from an adult in good health. Here the sequenced sample was peripheral blood, taken on day 0 of MenACWY control vaccination. The CDR3 here is CASSIGQGHTGELFF. In DNA form, the CDR3 reads TGTGCCAGTAGTATCGGTCAGGGACACACCGGGGAGCTGTTTTTT.